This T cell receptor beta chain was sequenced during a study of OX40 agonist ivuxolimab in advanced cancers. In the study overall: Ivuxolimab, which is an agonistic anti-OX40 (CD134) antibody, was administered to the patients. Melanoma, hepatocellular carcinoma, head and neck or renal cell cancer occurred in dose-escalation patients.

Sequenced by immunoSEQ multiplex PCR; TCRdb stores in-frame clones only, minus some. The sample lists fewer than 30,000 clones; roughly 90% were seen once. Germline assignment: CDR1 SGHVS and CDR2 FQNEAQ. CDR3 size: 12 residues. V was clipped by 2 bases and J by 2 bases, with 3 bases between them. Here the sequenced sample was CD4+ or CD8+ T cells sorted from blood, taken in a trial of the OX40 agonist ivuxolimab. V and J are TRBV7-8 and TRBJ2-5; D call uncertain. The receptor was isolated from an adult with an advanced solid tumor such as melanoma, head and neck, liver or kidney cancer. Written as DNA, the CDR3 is TGTGCCAGCAGCTTAAGGCAAGAGACCCAGTACTTC. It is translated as CASSLRQETQYF.